The 16 T cell receptor beta chains in this list originate from one sample, sequenced in a study of OX40 agonist ivuxolimab in advanced cancers. Sequenced by immunoSEQ multiplex PCR; TCRdb stores in-frame clones only, minus some. The table has 20,000 to 25,000 clones, about 88% seen once. Specimen: CD4+ or CD8+ T cells sorted from blood, collected in a trial of the OX40 agonist ivuxolimab. The receptor source for this set is an adult with an advanced solid tumor such as melanoma, head and neck, liver or kidney cancer.

This chain connects TRBV20-1 to TRBJ2-1; unclear D gene. This CDR3 comprises 11 residues. V dropped 6 bases and J dropped 9 bases, with 12 bases sitting between them. The V gene's germline CDR1 is DFQATT and CDR2 SNEGSKA (reference sequence). The CDR3 is CSAQSHFEQFF. The CDR3 DNA sequence: TGCAGTGCACAGAGTCATTTTGAGCAGTTCTTC.

This chain uses TRBV6-4 with TRBJ2-1; D gene ambiguous. The V gene lost 4 bases and the J gene lost 4 bases, with 8 bases spanning the gap. Germline CDR1 MRHNA, CDR2 SNTAGT. This CDR3 comprises 13 residues. CDR3 residues: CASSVSVYNEQFF. The CDR3 DNA reads as TGTGCCAGCAGTGTATCCGTATACAATGAGCAGTTCTTC.

The rearrangement joins TRBV6-5 to TRBJ2-7, with D possibly being TRBD1 or TRBD2 (5 bases each). The V gene's germline CDR1 is MNHEY and CDR2 SVGAGI. V was pared by 11 bases and J by 3 bases, with 14 bases between. The CDR3 has 12 amino acids. CDR3: CAGRGDGYEQYF. CDR3 nucleotides: TGTGCCGGGAGAGGGGATGGCTACGAGCAGTACTTC.

This clone was seen a handful of times. The rearrangement uses TRBV19 and TRBJ1-1; no definite D call. The CDR3 extends over 15 amino acids. V lost 2 bases and J 2 bases, leaving 12 bases between the germline ends. Germline V gene data show CDR1 as LNHDA and CDR2 as SQIVND (reference sequence). As DNA, the CDR3 is TGTGCCAGTAGTATAAGCTCAGCAGCAAACACTGAAGCTTTCTTT. It translates to CASSISSAANTEAFF.

This sequence joins TRBV6-1 and TRBJ2-7; 9 nucleotides agree with TRBD1. Trimming took 2 bases from V and 3 from J; bases not matched to a gene: 5. Germline V gene data show CDR1 as MNHNS and CDR2 as SASEGT. The CDR3 spans 15 residues. In DNA, the CDR3 is TGTGCCAGCAGTGAAAGAACAGGGGGCGTCTACGAGCAGTACTTC. Amino acid sequence: CASSERTGGVYEQYF.

Worth noting for this clone: Compared with germline, one end of the junction differs, possibly owing to a read error. The CDR3 region is CASSQEYRDTEAFF. DNA of the CDR3: TGCGCCAGCAGCCAAGAATACAGGGATACTGAAGCTTTCTTT. The V and J genes are TRBV7-9 and TRBJ1-1, with D possibly being TRBD1 (6 bases). Per germline, CDR1 SEHNR and CDR2 FQNEAQ (reference sequence). CDR3 length equals 14 residues. The complete variable domain, with remaining parts taken from reference TRBV7-9 and TRBJ1-1, reads DTGVSQNPRHKITKRGQNVTFRCDPISEHNRLYWYRQTLGQGPEFLTYFQNEAQLEKSRLLSDRFSAERPKGSFSTLEIQRTEQGDSAMYLCASSQEYRDTEAFFGQGTRLTVV.

This rearrangement joins TRBV11-2 to TRBJ2-7; D is uncertain. This CDR3 comprises 15 residues. V gave up 0 bases and J gave up 0 bases, with 9 bases separating them. CDR1 is SGHAT, CDR2 FQNNGV, per germline. This CDR3 reads CASSLDQASSYEQYF. CDR3 sequence (DNA): TGTGCCAGCAGCTTAGATCAGGCCAGCTCCTACGAGCAGTACTTC.

This chain links TRBV6-5 with TRBJ1-4, with 8 bases aligning to TRBD1. The CDR3 is 14 amino acids. V was pared by 5 bases and J by 8 bases, with 7 bases of the junction left unmatched. Germline V CDR1 and CDR2: MNHEY, SVGAGI. CDR3 protein: CASSGRTGWEKLFF. CDR3 coding DNA: TGTGCCAGCAGTGGCCGGACAGGGTGGGAAAAACTGTTTTTT.

The rearrangement uses TRBV4-3 and TRBJ2-3; the D gene is possibly TRBD2 (5 bases). CDR3 length: 15 amino acids. Germline lookup yields CDR1 LGHNA and CDR2 YSLEER. Trimming took 4 bases from V and 4 from J, leaving 15 bases between them. The DNA of the CDR3 is TGCGCCAGCAGCCGAATAGACTCGGGGTCAGATACGCAGTATTTT. Protein product: CASSRIDSGSDTQYF.

The chain carries TRBV5-1 and TRBJ1-1, with 7 bases identical to TRBD1. The V segment lost 3 bases and the J segment 7 bases; nucleotides outside the gene matches: 6. This CDR3 region has 13 residues. Germline-derived CDR1 and CDR2 are SGHRS and YFSETQ. The CDR3 DNA follows: TGCGCCAGCAGCTGGACGCGGGACAGTGAAGCTTTCTTT. It is translated as CASSWTRDSEAFF.

This clone is categorized as medium-sized. The chain couples TRBV5-1 to TRBJ1-2, with a tentative D call TRBD1 (5 bases). CDR3 length equals 14 residues. Germline assignment: CDR1 SGHRS and CDR2 YFSETQ. Trimming pared 4 bases from V and 4 bases from J, leaving 14 bases between. The CDR3 is CASSPGTSPYGYTF. CDR3 bases: TGCGCCAGCAGCCCCGGGACCTCTCCCTATGGCTACACCTTC. Full variable domain (outside the CDR3, taken from reference TRBV5-1 and TRBJ1-2): KAGVTQTPRYLIKTRGQQVTLSCSPISGHRSVSWYQQTPGQGLQFLFEYFSETQRNKGNFPGRFSGRQFSNSRSEMNVSTLELGDSALYLCASSPGTSPYGYTFGSGTRLTVV.

This chain uses TRBV11-2 with TRBJ1-1; tentatively, D is TRBD1 (6 bases). This CDR3 is 13 amino acids long. The V gene lost 4 bases and the J gene lost 11 bases, with 17 bases spanning the gap. The germline V gene has CDR1 SGHAT and CDR2 FQNNGV. CDR3 coding DNA: TGTGCCAGCAGCTCCGGACACGCTAGGGGGGCTTTCTTT. This gives the protein CASSSGHARGAFF.

This chain connects TRBV28 to TRBJ2-7, with D hard to call. The CDR3 covers 13 residues. V was clipped by 8 bases and J by 2 bases, with 13 bases between them. Germline V gene data show CDR1 as MDHEN and CDR2 as SYDVKM. The chain's CDR3 is CASCWATAYEQYF. In nucleotides, the CDR3 is TGTGCCAGCTGCTGGGCAACCGCCTACGAGCAGTACTTC.

This clone was found once. The chain couples TRBV6-5 to TRBJ1-2; D call uncertain. V was shortened by 6 bases and J by 4 bases, with 12 bases between the two germline ends. CDR1 and CDR2 (germline): MNHEY, SVGAGI. The CDR3 is 13 residues long. The CDR3 nucleotides read TGTGCCAGCAGCCTCACAGAGAGCTATGGCTACACCTTC. Translated, it gives CASSLTESYGYTF.

This clone appeared a few times. The chain joins TRBV28 to TRBJ1-2, with TRBD1 identical over 7 bases. From germline, CDR1 is MDHEN and CDR2 SYDVKM. With V trimmed by 5 bases and J by 7 bases, 7 bases remained unmatched. The CDR3 contains 13 residues. CDR3 coding DNA: TGTGCCAGCAGTCCTCAGGGGGAATCTGGCTACACCTTC. Translating it yields CASSPQGESGYTF.

V and J are TRBV6-5 and TRBJ2-3; 8 positions agree with TRBD2. This CDR3 contains 14 residues. Germline values: CDR1 MNHEY, CDR2 SVGAGI. The ends lost 3 bases at V and 4 bases at J; junction bases unmatched: 3. CDR3 region: CASSYGLASDTQYF. The DNA of the CDR3 is TGTGCCAGCAGTTATGGACTAGCTTCAGATACGCAGTATTTT.